This entry features one T cell receptor (beta chain) sequence. This specimen belongs to a study of blood T cell repertoires in COVID-19. The germline V gene has CDR1 SQVTM and CDR2 ANQGSEA. V lost 2 bases and J 5 bases, leaving 15 bases between the germline ends. The CDR3 extends over 14 amino acids. The data were produced by immunoSEQ multiplex PCR, yet TCRdb's version contains in-frame clones alone and is incomplete. The sample shows about 29,000 clones, under 80% of them seen only once. The source is a woman in her 70s with active or convalescent COVID-19. The chain links TRBV29-1 to TRBJ1-2; no clear D gene. Material for sequencing was peripheral blood. The CDR3 loop is CSVEPTALEYGYTF. The CDR3 nucleotides read TGCAGCGTTGAACCTACAGCCTTAGAATATGGCTACACCTTC. Full variable domain (remainder filled in from reference TRBV29-1 and TRBJ1-2): SAVISQKPSRDICQRGTSLTIQCQVDSQVTMMFWYRQQPGQSLTLIATANQGSEATYESGFVIDKFPISRPNLTFSTLTVSNMSPEDSSIYLCSVEPTALEYGYTFGSGTRLTVV.